This T cell receptor beta chain stems from a study of cytomegalovirus exposure and HLA in healthy donors. Amplification used 60 Vbeta primers and 13 Jbeta primers. Produced via immunoSEQ multiplex PCR; TCRdb's table is partial and in-frame only. Of roughly 120,000 clones listed, 60% to 70% were seen once; the top ten hold just under 9.5%. Germline-derived CDR1 and CDR2 are SGHTA and FQGTGA. This CDR3 spans 13 amino acids. Deletions cut 3 bases from V and 1 base from J, with 6 bases between. This clonotype originated in a woman aged 40 to 49 in good health and CMV-seropositive. The chain combines TRBV7-3 with TRBJ1-2; D might be TRBD1 (5 bases). The sample was PBMCs. CDR3 amino acids: CASSFGGNYGYTF. For the CDR3, the DNA is TGTGCCAGCAGCTTCGGGGGTAACTATGGCTACACCTTC.